These 23 T cell receptor beta chains came from one sample sequenced in a study of OX40 agonist ivuxolimab in advanced cancers. Some clones are missing from TCRdb's copy, which holds only in-frame ones; the method was immunoSEQ multiplex PCR. The table has roughly 40,000 clones, 80% to 90% seen once; the top ten hold 4.5% to 6%. Material: CD4+ or CD8+ T cells sorted from blood, obtained in a trial of the OX40 agonist ivuxolimab. The receptor set was obtained from an adult with an advanced solid tumor such as melanoma, head and neck, liver or kidney cancer.

The chain carries TRBV7-9 and TRBJ2-5; no clear D. Germline V lookup: CDR1 SEHNR, CDR2 FQNEAQ (reference sequence). The CDR3 is made up of 14 amino acids. Trimming left V 5 bases short and J 0 bases short, with 10 bases between. The CDR3 here is CASSPGMYQETQYF. Here the CDR3 DNA reads TGTGCCAGCAGCCCCGGAATGTACCAAGAGACCCAGTACTTC.

The chain carries TRBV6-1 and TRBJ2-1; D call uncertain. CDR1 and CDR2 (germline): MNHNS, SASEGT. Deletions cut 7 bases from V and 6 bases from J, with 7 bases between. This CDR3 is built from 11 residues. The CDR3 nucleotides are TGTGCCAGCACCCATATCAATGAGCAGTTCTTC. Its translation is CASTHINEQFF.

J is TRBJ1-2 and V is TRBV7-9; D ambiguous. The CDR3 has 11 residues. Germline assignment: CDR1 SEHNR and CDR2 FQNEAQ (reference sequence). V gave up 5 bases and J gave up 4 bases, with 5 bases separating them. The DNA of the CDR3 is TGTGCCAGCAGCCTAAGCTATGGCTACACCTTC. It encodes CASSLSYGYTF.

V is TRBV2 and J is TRBJ1-2, with a possible D match to TRBD1 (6 bases). The CDR3 has 14 residues. Trimming took 2 bases from V and 2 from J, leaving 9 bases between them. CDR1 SNHLY and CDR2 FYNNEI come from the germline V gene. CDR3: CASSENRENYGYTF. For the CDR3, the DNA is TGTGCCAGCAGTGAAAACAGGGAAAACTATGGCTACACCTTC. The whole variable domain, filled in from reference TRBV2 and TRBJ1-2, reads EPEVTQTPSHQVTQMGQEVILRCVPISNHLYFYWYRQILGQKVEFLVSFYNNEISEKSEIFDDQFSVERPDGSNFTLKIRSTKLEDSAMYFCASSENRENYGYTFGSGTRLTVV.

V gene TRBV5-1 combines with J gene TRBJ2-1; D possibly corresponds to TRBD1 (6 bases). V lost 4 bases and J 5 bases, leaving 19 bases between the germline ends. Germline lookup yields CDR1 SGHRS and CDR2 YFSETQ. The CDR3 covers 16 residues. The CDR3 spells CASSLRFDRLNNEQFF. CDR3 in DNA: TGCGCCAGCAGCCTTAGATTTGACAGGCTCAACAATGAGCAGTTCTTC.

The CDR3 region has the DNA TGTGCCTGGAGCCGGACCGGAGGGCGAGCCTACGAGCAGTACTTC. Amino acids: CAWSRTGGRAYEQYF. This sequence joins TRBV30 and TRBJ2-7; D is perhaps TRBD2 (6 bases). CDR1 is GTSNPN, CDR2 SVGIG, per germline (reference sequence). This CDR3 is 15 amino acids long. Trimming left V 3 bases short and J 2 bases short, with 17 bases between.

The chain joins TRBV6-5 to TRBJ1-1, with TRBD1 as a possible D gene (5 bases). Germline CDR1 reads MNHEY; CDR2 reads SVGAGI. The V end was cut by 8 bases, the J end by 0 bases, with 16 bases between. This CDR3 region has 15 residues. CDR3 DNA sequence: TGTGCCAGCGCCCAAAGACAGATCTTGAACACTGAAGCTTTCTTT. Protein product: CASAQRQILNTEAFF.

The chain joins TRBV18 to TRBJ1-2; D gene unclear. Germline V gives CDR1 KGHSH, CDR2 LQKENI. The CDR3 is 14 residues long. The ends were cut back, 3 bases at V and 4 bases at J, with 12 bases in the middle. The CDR3 reads CASSPQHQGYGYTF. In DNA form, the CDR3 reads TGTGCCAGCTCACCCCAGCATCAAGGCTATGGCTACACCTTC.

The rearrangement uses TRBV30 and TRBJ2-7; tentative D call: TRBD1 (5 bases). Germline V gene lookup returns CDR1 GTSNPN and CDR2 SVGIG (reference sequence). Trimming removed 2 bases at V and 0 bases at J, with 23 bases between. The CDR3 loop spans 18 amino acids. Written as DNA, the CDR3 is TGTGCCTGGAGTCTGCCCAGGGCCAAACTTCTAAGCTCCTACGAGCAGTACTTC. Amino acids: CAWSLPRAKLLSSYEQYF.

The chain carries TRBV28 and TRBJ2-7; either TRBD1 or TRBD2 may fit D (5 bases each). Per the germline V gene, CDR1 is MDHEN and CDR2 is SYDVKM. V lost 6 bases, J lost 6 bases, and 15 bases lay in between. CDR3 length equals 13 residues. In DNA, the CDR3 is TGTGCCAGCAGATCTGGGGGAGAGGGCGAGCAGTACTTC. Translating it yields CASRSGGEGEQYF. The whole variable domain, filled in from reference TRBV28 and TRBJ2-7, reads DVKVTQSSRYLVKRTGEKVFLECVQDMDHENMFWYRQDPGLGLRLIYFSYDVKMKEKGDIPEGYSVSREKKERFSLILESASTNQTSMYLCASRSGGEGEQYFGPGTRLTVT.

This chain links TRBV2 with TRBJ2-1, with a weak D call TRBD1 (5 bases). The CDR3 loop spans 12 amino acids. Trimming removed 6 bases from V and 11 bases from J, with 14 bases in between. Per germline, CDR1 SNHLY and CDR2 FYNNEI. The CDR3 loop reads CASSARELKQFF. CDR3 bases: TGTGCCAGCAGCGCCAGGGAATTGAAGCAGTTCTTC. Full variable domain (outside the CDR3, taken from reference TRBV2 and TRBJ2-1): EPEVTQTPSHQVTQMGQEVILRCVPISNHLYFYWYRQILGQKVEFLVSFYNNEISEKSEIFDDQFSVERPDGSNFTLKIRSTKLEDSAMYFCASSARELKQFFGPGTRLTVL.

The chain couples TRBV28 to TRBJ1-3; no reliable D call. Germline V gene sequence: CDR1 MDHEN, CDR2 SYDVKM. The ends were cut back, 5 bases at V and 4 bases at J, with 15 bases in the middle. There are 15 residues in the CDR3. The CDR3 loop reads CASSLSGRAGNTIYF. CDR3 nucleotide sequence: TGTGCCAGCAGTCTAAGTGGCAGAGCGGGAAACACCATATATTTT.

This clone was seen only once. The V call is TRBV5-5, the J call TRBJ2-7; no clear D gene. The CDR3 runs 14 residues. Germline CDR1 and CDR2: SGHKS and YYEKEE (reference sequence). V was cut by 0 bases and J by 6 bases, with 13 bases left in between. In nucleotides, the CDR3 is TGTGCCAGCAGCTTGGCCGTGCTAATTGGCGAGCAGTACTTC. Translation gives CASSLAVLIGEQYF.

The rearrangement uses TRBV30 and TRBJ2-7, with D perhaps assigned TRBD1 or TRBD2 (5 bases each). V was trimmed by 7 bases and J by 3 bases, leaving 13 bases between them. The CDR3 sequence is 12 residues long. Germline V lookup: CDR1 GTSNPN, CDR2 SVGIG (reference sequence). In DNA, the CDR3 is TGTGCCTCCCGGGACCTACGCTACGAGCAGTACTTC. Protein product: CASRDLRYEQYF. Supplemented by reference TRBV30 and TRBJ2-7, the full variable domain reads SQTIHQWPATLVQPVGSPLSLECTVEGTSNPNLYWYRQAAGRGLQLLFYSVGIGQISSEVPQNLSASRPQDRQFILSSKKLLLSDSGFYLCASRDLRYEQYFGPGTRLTVT.

The chain is built from TRBV5-4 and TRBJ1-5; the D is unclear. The germline V and J ends were trimmed by 2 bases and 1 base, with 10 bases remaining between them. The CDR3 is 15 amino acids. CDR1 and CDR2 (germline): SGHNT, YYREEE (reference sequence). The chain's CDR3 is CASSLRATSNQPQHF. CDR3 DNA: TGTGCCAGCAGCTTAAGGGCGACAAGCAATCAGCCCCAGCATTTT.

This sequence joins TRBV5-1 and TRBJ2-1; 15 nucleotides match TRBD2. Germline V gene data show CDR1 as SGHRS and CDR2 as YFSETQ. The CDR3 has 16 amino acids. The V segment lost 4 bases and the J segment 9 bases; nucleotides outside the gene matches: 8. The CDR3 sequence is CASSRTSGGAIGEQFF. In DNA, the CDR3 is TGCGCCAGCAGCCGGACTAGCGGGGGGGCGATTGGTGAGCAGTTCTTC.

Here the CDR3 reads CSVVDGGSNQPQHF. DNA of the CDR3: TGCAGCGTTGTGGATGGGGGGAGCAATCAGCCCCAGCATTTT. The chain employs TRBV29-1 and TRBJ1-5; a weak D match, TRBD1 (5 bases). Germline CDR1 reads SQVTM; CDR2 reads ANQGSEA. V was cut by 4 bases and J by 1 base, with 11 bases left in between. CDR3 size: 14 residues. Combining the CDR3 with reference TRBV29-1 and TRBJ1-5 gives the whole variable domain SAVISQKPSRDICQRGTSLTIQCQVDSQVTMMFWYRQQPGQSLTLIATANQGSEATYESGFVIDKFPISRPNLTFSTLTVSNMSPEDSSIYLCSVVDGGSNQPQHFGDGTRLSIL.

This clone was seen just once. This chain connects TRBV5-1 to TRBJ2-5, with a tentative D call TRBD2 (6 bases). V was cut by 0 bases and J by 5 bases, with 11 bases left in between. CDR1 SGHRS and CDR2 YFSETQ come from the germline V gene. The CDR3 length is 14 residues. This CDR3 reads CASSLAGVRETQYF. As DNA, the CDR3 is TGCGCCAGCAGCTTGGCGGGAGTGCGGGAGACCCAGTACTTC.

The chain links TRBV14 to TRBJ2-3, with a possible D match to TRBD2 (6 bases). The CDR3 is 15 residues long. Germline lookup yields CDR1 SGHDN and CDR2 FVKESK. Between the trimmed V and J ends, which lost 4 bases and 3 bases, there was a span of 14 bases. In nucleotides, the CDR3 is TGTGCCAGCAGCCTATTATCAGGGAGGACAGATACGCAGTATTTT. It translates to CASSLLSGRTDTQYF.

The V gene is TRBV7-3, the J gene TRBJ2-1, with 12 bases fitting TRBD2. The CDR3 length is 17 residues. After removal of 2 bases from V and 7 bases from J, the junction contained 9 bases not matched to a gene. Germline V gene lookup returns CDR1 SGHTA and CDR2 FQGTGA. Here the CDR3 DNA reads TGTGCCAGCAGCTTAGCCCACCGACTAGCGGGAGCTAATGAGCAGTTCTTC. Translation gives CASSLAHRLAGANEQFF.

V and J are TRBV14 and TRBJ2-7; 7 bases match TRBD2. The CDR3 contains 15 residues. The V gene's germline CDR1 is SGHDN and CDR2 FVKESK. The J segment lost 2 bases and the V segment lost 0 bases, leaving 4 bases of the junction unmatched. The CDR3 coding sequence is TGTGCCAGCAGCCAAGATCTGGCGGGAGCCTACGAGCAGTACTTC. Protein sequence: CASSQDLAGAYEQYF.

The V and J genes are TRBV6-1 and TRBJ2-1; the match to TRBD2 covers 10 bases. This CDR3 contains 14 residues. Trimming removed 7 bases from V and 7 bases from J; junction bases left unmatched: 7. The germline CDR1 and CDR2 sequences are MNHNS and SASEGT. DNA for the CDR3: TGTGCCAGCACAGCGGGAGGGCCGGGGAATGAGCAGTTCTTC. It specifies CASTAGGPGNEQFF.

V usage is TRBV25-1 and J usage is TRBJ2-7; 8 bases line up with TRBD1. The germline gives CDR1 MGHDK, CDR2 SYGVNS. The CDR3 is made up of 15 amino acids. J was trimmed by 2 bases and V by 4 bases; bases with no gene match: 7. The CDR3 is CASSARQGFTYEQYF. CDR3 nucleotide sequence: TGTGCCAGCAGTGCAAGACAGGGGTTCACCTACGAGCAGTACTTC.